This TCR beta chain originates from a study of Ad26.COV2.S vaccination and SARS-CoV-2 variants. Study-level information: Once or twice, 56 days apart, Ad26.COV2.S was delivered intramuscularly. Study-wide points: The study found similar non-spike TCR breadth in vaccine and placebo recipients.

Germline-derived CDR1 and CDR2 are SGHNT and YENEEA. V gave up 2 bases and J gave up 9 bases; unmatched junction bases: 8. This CDR3 is built from 15 residues. As for treatment: some 20 received Ad26.COV2.S at low or high dose, single or two shots; roughly five received placebo; per-sample allocation not given. Following the first vaccine or placebo injection, samples were taken on day 63. Using immunoSEQ multiplex PCR, the repertoire was profiled, and TCRdb retains in-frame clones only, with some absent. The sample carries 430,000 or so clones, nearly 90% recorded once. With respect to this clone: Antigen: not known.

V and J are TRBV11-3 and TRBJ2-1; 9 positions match TRBD2. The origin of this receptor is a person between 18 and 60 years old who received the Ad26.COV2.S COVID-19 vaccine or a placebo. Sequences were derived from peripheral blood, sampled in a trial of Ad26.COV2.S vaccine versus placebo. This CDR3 reads CASSLMASGIIEQFF. Here the CDR3 DNA reads TGTGCCAGCAGCTTAATGGCTAGCGGGATAATTGAGCAGTTCTTC.